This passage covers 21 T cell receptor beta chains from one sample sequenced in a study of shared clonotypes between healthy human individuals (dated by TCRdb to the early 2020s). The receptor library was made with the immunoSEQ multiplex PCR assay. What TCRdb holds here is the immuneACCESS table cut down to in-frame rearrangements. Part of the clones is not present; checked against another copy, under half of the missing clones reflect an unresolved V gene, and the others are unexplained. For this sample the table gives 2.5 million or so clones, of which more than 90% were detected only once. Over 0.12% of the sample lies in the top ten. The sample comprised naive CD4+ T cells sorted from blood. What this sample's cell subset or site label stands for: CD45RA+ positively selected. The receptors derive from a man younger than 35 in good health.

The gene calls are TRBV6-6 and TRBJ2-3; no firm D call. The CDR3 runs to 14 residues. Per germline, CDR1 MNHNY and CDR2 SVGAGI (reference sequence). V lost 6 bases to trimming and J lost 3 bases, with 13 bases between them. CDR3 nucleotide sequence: TGTGCCAGCAGCACCCTCGGCTGGACAGATACGCAGTATTTT. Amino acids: CASSTLGWTDTQYF.

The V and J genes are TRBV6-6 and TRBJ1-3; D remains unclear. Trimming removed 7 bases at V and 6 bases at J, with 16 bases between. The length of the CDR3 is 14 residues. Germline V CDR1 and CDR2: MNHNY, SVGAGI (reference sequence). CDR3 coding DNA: TGTGCCAGCACCCCTGCTTTTTCGGCAAACACCATATATTTT. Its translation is CASTPAFSANTIYF.

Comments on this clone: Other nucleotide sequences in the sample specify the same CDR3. CDR3 coding DNA: TGTGCCATCACCGGGGGAAGCGGCGAGACCCAGTACTTC. Translation: CAITGGSGETQYF. This sequence joins TRBV10-3 and TRBJ2-5; TRBD2 is a possible D gene (6 bases). This CDR3 is built from 13 residues. V was trimmed by 7 bases and J by 5 bases, leaving 14 bases between them. Germline assignment: CDR1 ENHRY and CDR2 SYGVKD.

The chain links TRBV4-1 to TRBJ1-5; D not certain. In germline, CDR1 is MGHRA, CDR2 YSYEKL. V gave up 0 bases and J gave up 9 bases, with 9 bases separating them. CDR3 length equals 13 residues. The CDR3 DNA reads TGCGCCAGCAGCCAAGAAGGCAGTCGGCCCCAGCATTTT. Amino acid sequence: CASSQEGSRPQHF.

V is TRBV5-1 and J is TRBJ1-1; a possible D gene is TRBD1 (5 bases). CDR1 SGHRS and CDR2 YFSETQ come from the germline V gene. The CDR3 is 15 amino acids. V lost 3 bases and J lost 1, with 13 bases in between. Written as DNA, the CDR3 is TGCGCCAGCAGCTCCAACACAGGTGGGAACACTGAAGCTTTCTTT. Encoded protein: CASSSNTGGNTEAFF.

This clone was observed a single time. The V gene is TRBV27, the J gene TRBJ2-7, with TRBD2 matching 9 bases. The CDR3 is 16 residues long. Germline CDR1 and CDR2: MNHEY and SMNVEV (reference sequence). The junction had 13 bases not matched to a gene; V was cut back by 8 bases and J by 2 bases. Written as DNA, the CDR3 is TGTGCCAGCGCCCTGTGGGCTAGCGGGGAGCCCTACGAGCAGTACTTC. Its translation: CASALWASGEPYEQYF.

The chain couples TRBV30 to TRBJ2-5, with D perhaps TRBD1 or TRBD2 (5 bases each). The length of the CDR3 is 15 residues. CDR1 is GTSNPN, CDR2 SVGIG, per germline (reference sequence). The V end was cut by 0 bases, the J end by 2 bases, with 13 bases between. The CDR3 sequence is CAWSVHRGPQETQYF. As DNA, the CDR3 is TGTGCCTGGAGTGTTCACCGGGGACCTCAAGAGACCCAGTACTTC.

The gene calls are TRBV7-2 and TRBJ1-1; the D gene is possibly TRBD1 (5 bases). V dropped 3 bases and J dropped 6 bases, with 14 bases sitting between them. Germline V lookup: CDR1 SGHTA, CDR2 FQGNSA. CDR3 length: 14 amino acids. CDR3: CASSFRRGSAEAFF. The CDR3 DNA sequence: TGTGCCAGCAGCTTTCGTAGGGGATCCGCTGAAGCTTTCTTT.

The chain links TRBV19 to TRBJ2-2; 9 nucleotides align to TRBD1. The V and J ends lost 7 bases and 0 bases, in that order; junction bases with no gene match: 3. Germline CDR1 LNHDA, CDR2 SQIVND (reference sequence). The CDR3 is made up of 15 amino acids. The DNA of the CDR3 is TGTGCCAGTATAGGGACAGGGACGAACACCGGGGAGCTGTTTTTT. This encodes CASIGTGTNTGELFF.

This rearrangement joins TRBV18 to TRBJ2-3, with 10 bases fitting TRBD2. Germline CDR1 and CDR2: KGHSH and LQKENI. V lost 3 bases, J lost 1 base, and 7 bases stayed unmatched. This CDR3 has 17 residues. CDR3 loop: CASSPEGGTSGTDTQYF. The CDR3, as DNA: TGTGCCAGCTCACCTGAAGGAGGGACTAGCGGCACAGATACGCAGTATTTT.

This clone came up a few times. The CDR3, as DNA: TGCGCCAGCAGCTTGGATACAGGGTCCTACAATGAGCAGTTCTTC. Translated, it gives CASSLDTGSYNEQFF. The chain combines TRBV5-1 with TRBJ2-1, with D possibly being TRBD1 (6 bases). The CDR3 extends over 15 amino acids. Germline V gene lookup returns CDR1 SGHRS and CDR2 YFSETQ. V lost 0 bases and J 1 base, leaving 8 bases between the germline ends.

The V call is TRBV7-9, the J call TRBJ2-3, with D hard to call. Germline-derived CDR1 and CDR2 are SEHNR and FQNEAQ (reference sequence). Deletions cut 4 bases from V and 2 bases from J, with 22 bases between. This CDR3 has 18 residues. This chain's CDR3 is CASSSTGSYIVPTDTQYF. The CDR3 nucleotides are TGTGCCAGCAGCTCAACGGGCTCCTACATCGTCCCCACAGATACGCAGTATTTT.

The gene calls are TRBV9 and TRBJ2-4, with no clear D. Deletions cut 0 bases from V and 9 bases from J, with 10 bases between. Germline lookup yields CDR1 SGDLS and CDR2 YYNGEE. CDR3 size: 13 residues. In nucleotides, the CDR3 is TGTGCCAGCAGCGTAGAAGGAGCGCCCATTCAGTACTTC. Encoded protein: CASSVEGAPIQYF. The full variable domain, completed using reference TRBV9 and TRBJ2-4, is DSGVTQTPKHLITATGQRVTLRCSPRSGDLSVYWYQQSLDQGLQFLIQYYNGEERAKGNILERFSAQQFPDLHSELNLSSLELGDSALYFCASSVEGAPIQYFGAGTRLSVL.

CDR3 bases: TGTGCCATCAGCGGGGGGCTGATCTCCGGGGAGACCCAGTACTTC. It codes for CAISGGLISGETQYF. This chain joins TRBV10-3 and TRBJ2-5, with D maybe TRBD2 (7 bases). The germline V gene has CDR1 ENHRY and CDR2 SYGVKD. V was shortened by 6 bases and J by 5 bases, with 19 bases between the two germline ends. The CDR3 sequence is 15 residues long.

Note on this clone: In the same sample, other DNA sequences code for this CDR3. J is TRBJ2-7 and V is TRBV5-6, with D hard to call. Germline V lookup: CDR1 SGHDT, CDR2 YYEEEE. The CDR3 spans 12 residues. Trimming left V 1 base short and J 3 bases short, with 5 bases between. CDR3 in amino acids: CASSLRGYEQYF. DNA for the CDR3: TGTGCCAGCAGCTTGAGAGGCTACGAGCAGTACTTC.

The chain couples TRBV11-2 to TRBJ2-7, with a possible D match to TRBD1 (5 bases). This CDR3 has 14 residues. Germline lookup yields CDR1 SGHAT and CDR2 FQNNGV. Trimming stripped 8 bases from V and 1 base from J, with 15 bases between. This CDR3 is CASRMGPSSYEQYF. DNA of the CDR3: TGTGCCAGCCGCATGGGGCCATCATCCTACGAGCAGTACTTC. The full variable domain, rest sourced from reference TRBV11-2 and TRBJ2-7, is EAGVAQSPRYKIIEKRQSVAFWCNPISGHATLYWYQQILGQGPKLLIQFQNNGVVDDSQLPKDRFSAERLKGVDSTLKIQPAKLEDSAVYLCASRMGPSSYEQYFGPGTRLTVT.

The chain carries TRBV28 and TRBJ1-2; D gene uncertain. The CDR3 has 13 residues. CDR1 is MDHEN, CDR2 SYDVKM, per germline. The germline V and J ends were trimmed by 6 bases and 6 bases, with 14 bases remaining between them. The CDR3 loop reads CASRNAADHGYTF. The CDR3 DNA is TGTGCCAGCAGGAATGCAGCGGACCATGGCTACACCTTC.

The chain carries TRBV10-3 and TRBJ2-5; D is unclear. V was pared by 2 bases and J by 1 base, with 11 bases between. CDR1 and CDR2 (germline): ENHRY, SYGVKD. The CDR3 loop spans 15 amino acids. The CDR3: CAISEDLATQETQYF. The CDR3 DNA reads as TGTGCCATCAGTGAGGACCTTGCGACCCAAGAGACCCAGTACTTC.

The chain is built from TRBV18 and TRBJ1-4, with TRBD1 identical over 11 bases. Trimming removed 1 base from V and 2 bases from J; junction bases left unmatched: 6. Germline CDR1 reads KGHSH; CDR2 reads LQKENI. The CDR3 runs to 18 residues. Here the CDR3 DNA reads TGTGCCAGCTCACCACGGGACAGGGGGATAACCACTAATGAAAAACTGTTTTTT. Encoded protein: CASSPRDRGITTNEKLFF. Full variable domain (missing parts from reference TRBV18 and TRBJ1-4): NAGVMQNPRHLVRRRGQEARLRCSPMKGHSHVYWYRQLPEEGLKFMVYLQKENIIDESGMPKERFSAEFPKEGPSILRIQQVVRGDSAAYFCASSPRDRGITTNEKLFFGSGTQLSVL.

CDR3 residues: CSVFLGHTGELFF. The CDR3 bases are TGCAGCGTCTTCCTGGGGCACACCGGGGAGCTGTTTTTT. V is TRBV29-1 and J is TRBJ2-2, with TRBD1 as a possible D gene (5 bases). The germline V gene has CDR1 SQVTM and CDR2 ANQGSEA. The CDR3 is 13 amino acids. Trimming pared 6 bases from V and 3 bases from J, leaving 11 bases between.

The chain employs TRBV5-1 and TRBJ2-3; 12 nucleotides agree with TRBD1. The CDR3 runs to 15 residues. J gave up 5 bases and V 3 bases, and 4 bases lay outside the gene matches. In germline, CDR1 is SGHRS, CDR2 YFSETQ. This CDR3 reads CASSYRDRGQDTQYF. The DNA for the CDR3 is TGCGCCAGCAGCTACCGGGACAGGGGGCAAGATACGCAGTATTTT. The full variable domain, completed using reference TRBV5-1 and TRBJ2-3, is KAGVTQTPRYLIKTRGQQVTLSCSPISGHRSVSWYQQTPGQGLQFLFEYFSETQRNKGNFPGRFSGRQFSNSRSEMNVSTLELGDSALYLCASSYRDRGQDTQYFGPGTRLTVL.